A single sample gave rise to the 2 T cell receptor beta chains below, sequenced in a study of blood T cell repertoires in COVID-19. This table comes from immunoSEQ multiplex PCR, and its TCRdb copy is limited to in-frame clones, with some not included. In the table there are about 170,000 clones, 70% to 80% of which are singletons. Material for sequencing was PBMCs or T cells enriched from blood (not recorded which). These receptors were collected from a woman in her 70s in a cohort exposed to, infected with or recovered from COVID-19 (not recorded which).

V is TRBV20-1 and J is TRBJ1-1; TRBD1 aligns across 7 bases. Germline-derived CDR1 and CDR2 are DFQATT and SNEGSKA (reference sequence). This CDR3 is built from 12 residues. V shed 3 bases, J shed 7 bases, and the junction held 5 bases outside the gene matches. DNA of the CDR3: TGCAGTGCTAGTGAGGGGGCCTTTGAAGCTTTCTTT. It is translated as CSASEGAFEAFF.

The rearrangement links TRBV7-9 to TRBJ2-3, with 8 bases that match TRBD1. Germline V gene lookup returns CDR1 SEHNR and CDR2 FQNEAQ (reference sequence). This CDR3 has 17 residues. V lost 5 bases, J lost 2 bases, and 12 bases stayed unmatched. The CDR3 bases are TGTGCCAGCAGCCCACCAACGACAGGGGTGTCCACAGATACGCAGTATTTT. It codes for CASSPPTTGVSTDTQYF.